The 17 T cell receptor beta chains in this list originate from one sample, sequenced in a study of blood T cell repertoires in COVID-19. The table came from immunoSEQ multiplex PCR; TCRdb's copy has only in-frame clones and leaves some out. This table holds 60,000 to 85,000 clones, under 85% found once. The sequencing input was peripheral blood. The receptors here all came from a man in his 70s with acute or convalescent COVID-19.

This clone came up many times. The V gene is TRBV7-6, the J gene TRBJ1-1; the D gene is possibly TRBD1 (6 bases). CDR1 SGHVS and CDR2 FNYEAQ come from the germline V gene. This CDR3 contains 14 residues. With 2 bases removed from V and 1 base from J, the gap between germline ends came to 8 bases. In DNA, the CDR3 is TGTGCCAGCAGCTTATGGGGGCCGAACACTGAAGCTTTCTTT. Its protein is CASSLWGPNTEAFF. Combining the CDR3 with reference TRBV7-6 and TRBJ1-1 gives the whole variable domain GAGVSQSPRYKVTKRGQDVALRCDPISGHVSLYWYRQALGQGPEFLTYFNYEAQQDKSGLPNDRFSAERPEGSISTLTIQRTEQRDSAMYRCASSLWGPNTEAFFGQGTRLTVV.

The chain couples TRBV5-1 to TRBJ2-3, with D unresolved. There are 15 residues in the CDR3. The V end was cut by 4 bases, the J end by 4 bases, with 16 bases between. Germline loops: CDR1 SGHRS, CDR2 YFSETQ. The CDR3 DNA reads TGCGCCAGCAGCCCTACCACGTCCGAACCAGATACGCAGTATTTT. This encodes CASSPTTSEPDTQYF. The variable domain in full, with the rest retrieved from reference TRBV5-1 and TRBJ2-3, is KAGVTQTPRYLIKTRGQQVTLSCSPISGHRSVSWYQQTPGQGLQFLFEYFSETQRNKGNFPGRFSGRQFSNSRSEMNVSTLELGDSALYLCASSPTTSEPDTQYFGPGTRLTVL.

The chain joins TRBV28 to TRBJ2-3, with TRBD1 as a possible D gene (6 bases). This CDR3 spans 14 amino acids. In germline, CDR1 is MDHEN, CDR2 SYDVKM. V lost 7 bases and J lost 3, with 14 bases in between. CDR3 residues: CASTVQGLTDTQYF. CDR3 nucleotide sequence: TGTGCCAGCACCGTTCAGGGGTTAACAGATACGCAGTATTTT.

This rearrangement joins TRBV5-1 to TRBJ1-2; TRBD1 aligns across 9 bases. Trimming at V came to 4 bases and at J to 5 bases, leaving 3 bases not matched to a gene. This CDR3 spans 13 amino acids. Per germline, CDR1 SGHRS and CDR2 YFSETQ. CDR3 in amino acids: CASSPGQGYGYTF. DNA for the CDR3: TGCGCCAGCAGCCCCGGACAGGGGTATGGCTACACCTTC.

The V and J genes are TRBV28 and TRBJ2-7, with TRBD2 matching 15 bases. Per germline, CDR1 MDHEN and CDR2 SYDVKM. This CDR3 comprises 18 residues. The J segment lost 6 bases and the V segment lost 3 bases, leaving 12 bases of the junction unmatched. The CDR3 spells CASSLEGLAGGFSSEQYF. The CDR3 bases are TGTGCCAGCAGTTTGGAGGGACTAGCGGGAGGTTTTTCTTCCGAGCAGTACTTC.

The chain employs TRBV5-1 and TRBJ2-1; tentatively, D is TRBD2 (5 bases). V dropped 4 bases and J dropped 0 bases, with 14 bases sitting between them. CDR1 and CDR2 from the germline V gene are SGHRS and YFSETQ. CDR3 size: 16 residues. The CDR3 nucleotides read TGCGCCAGCAGCACTAGTTGGCAGCCCTCCTACAATGAGCAGTTCTTC. This gives the protein CASSTSWQPSYNEQFF.

This rearrangement joins TRBV28 to TRBJ2-7, with TRBD1 matching over 9 bases. This CDR3 region has 14 residues. V was pared by 6 bases and J by 7 bases, with 10 bases of the junction left unmatched. Per the germline V gene, CDR1 is MDHEN and CDR2 is SYDVKM. The CDR3 here is CASSIRTGVKEQYF. CDR3 DNA sequence: TGTGCCAGCAGCATCCGGACAGGGGTGAAAGAGCAGTACTTC.

This chain connects TRBV18 to TRBJ2-7; a possible D gene is TRBD1 (6 bases). With 2 bases removed from V and 5 bases from J, the gap between germline ends came to 13 bases. The germline gives CDR1 KGHSH, CDR2 LQKENI. CDR3 length: 14 amino acids. As DNA, the CDR3 is TGTGCCAGCTCACCAGTACAGGGCACTAACGAGCAGTACTTC. Translation gives CASSPVQGTNEQYF.

The chain combines TRBV15 with TRBJ1-5; TRBD1 is a possible D gene (5 bases). The V end was cut by 5 bases, the J end by 1 base, with 12 bases between. Germline V gene sequence: CDR1 LNHNV, CDR2 YYDKDF (reference sequence). This CDR3 region has 15 residues. The CDR3 region is CATSRTPGSNQPQHF. CDR3 sequence (DNA): TGTGCCACCAGCCGAACCCCAGGGAGCAATCAGCCCCAGCATTTT.

A single count supports this clone. This chain uses TRBV7-6 with TRBJ1-2; a possible D gene is TRBD1 (6 bases). Germline V gene lookup returns CDR1 SGHVS and CDR2 FNYEAQ. The ends were cut back, 2 bases at V and 2 bases at J, with 15 bases in the middle. CDR3 length: 16 residues. The CDR3 here is CASSLKTGRDNYGYTF. CDR3 nucleotide sequence: TGTGCCAGCAGCTTAAAGACAGGCCGGGACAACTATGGCTACACCTTC.

This clone was seen a handful of times. This rearrangement joins TRBV15 to TRBJ2-5; perhaps TRBD2 as D (5 bases). The CDR3 totals 12 residues. Germline CDR1 reads LNHNV; CDR2 reads YYDKDF (reference sequence). V lost 6 bases and J 3 bases, leaving 8 bases between the germline ends. The CDR3 reads CATRMEEETQYF. The CDR3 DNA reads TGTGCCACCAGGATGGAGGAAGAGACCCAGTACTTC.

The J gene is TRBJ2-1, the V gene TRBV7-2, with 7 nucleotides matching TRBD2. The CDR3 sequence is 14 residues long. The junction had 8 bases not matched to a gene; V was cut back by 6 bases and J by 6 bases. Germline lookup yields CDR1 SGHTA and CDR2 FQGNSA. The CDR3 is CASRTERGVNEQFF. The CDR3 nucleotides are TGTGCCAGCAGGACCGAGCGGGGAGTCAATGAGCAGTTCTTC.

This chain joins TRBV9 and TRBJ2-7; 10 nucleotides line up with TRBD1. The CDR3 length is 14 residues. CDR1 is SGDLS, CDR2 YYNGEE, per germline. Germline trimming cut 4 bases from V and 5 bases from J; bases unmatched to any gene: 6. The CDR3 loop is CASSMGQGFDEQYF. The CDR3 DNA reads as TGTGCCAGCAGCATGGGACAGGGGTTCGACGAGCAGTACTTC.

The chain couples TRBV4-1 to TRBJ2-7, with D perhaps matching TRBD2 (6 bases). With 3 bases removed from V and 5 bases from J, the gap between germline ends came to 14 bases. CDR3 length: 14 amino acids. Germline-derived CDR1 and CDR2 are MGHRA and YSYEKL. The CDR3 sequence is CASSQRDGLNEQYF. The CDR3 nucleotides are TGCGCCAGCAGCCAGCGGGACGGCTTAAACGAGCAGTACTTC.

The V and J genes are TRBV21-1 and TRBJ2-3; the table names TRBD2, a call not compared with the DNA. TRBV21-1 is flagged as a pseudogene. CDR3 length equals 14 residues. This chain's CDR3 is CASSKEAMKDTQYF. As DNA, the CDR3 is TGTGCCAGCAGCAAAGAAGCGATGAAAGATACGCAGTATTTT.

In its sample, this clone was seen once. The chain employs TRBV3-1 (or the pseudogene TRBV3-2) and TRBJ2-7, with 11 bases aligning to TRBD2. In germline, CDR1 is LGHDT, CDR2 YNNKEL (reference sequence). The J segment lost 7 bases and the V segment lost 5 bases, leaving 22 bases of the junction unmatched. This CDR3 has 19 residues. CDR3 loop: CASSSYGASGRSPTGEQYF. The CDR3 nucleotides are TGTGCCAGCAGCTCTTATGGGGCTAGCGGGAGGAGTCCTACGGGGGAGCAGTACTTC.

CDR3 DNA sequence: TGTGCCAGCAGCACCCGACTAGGAAATGAGCAGTTCTTC. Encoded protein: CASSTRLGNEQFF. The gene calls are TRBV7-2 and TRBJ2-1, with D perhaps matching TRBD2 (6 bases). V lost 5 bases and J lost 7, with 12 bases in between. The germline V gene encodes CDR1 SGHTA and CDR2 FQGNSA. The CDR3 has 13 residues.